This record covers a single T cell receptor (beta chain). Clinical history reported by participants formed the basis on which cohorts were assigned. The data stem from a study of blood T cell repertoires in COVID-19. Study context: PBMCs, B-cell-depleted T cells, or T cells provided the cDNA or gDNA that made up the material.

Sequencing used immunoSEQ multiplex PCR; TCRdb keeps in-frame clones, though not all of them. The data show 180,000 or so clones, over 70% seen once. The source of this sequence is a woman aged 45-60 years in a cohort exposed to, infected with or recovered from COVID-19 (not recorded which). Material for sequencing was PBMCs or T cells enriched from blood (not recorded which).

The CDR3 region has the DNA TGCGCCAGCAATCAGGGGGGCGGGGATTACACTGAAGCTTTCTTT. Protein product: CASNQGGGDYTEAFF. The gene calls are TRBV5-1 and TRBJ1-1; TRBD1 matches at 7 bases. V lost 6 bases and J lost 3; bases outside the gene matches: 11. Germline V gives CDR1 SGHRS, CDR2 YFSETQ. The CDR3 length is 15 residues.